This record concerns one TCR beta chain sequence. Germline loops: CDR1 MGHRA, CDR2 YSYEKL. The CDR3 consists of 19 residues. V lost 1 base and J 1 base, leaving 19 bases between the germline ends. The data derive from a study of cytomegalovirus exposure and HLA in healthy donors. Libraries were prepared by immunoSEQ multiplex PCR; TCRdb keeps only in-frame clonotypes and omits some of them. This sample yields 250,000 to 400,000 clones, of which 88% are seen a single time; around 0.91% belongs to the top ten. This clonotype originated in a man under 40 in good health and CMV-seronegative. This sequence joins TRBV4-1 and TRBJ2-2; D is possibly TRBD1 (6 bases). The sequencing input was PBMCs. This CDR3 is CASSQGILGRGKNTGELFF. In DNA, the CDR3 is TGCGCCAGCAGCCAAGGCATTCTAGGCAGGGGAAAGAACACCGGGGAGCTGTTTTTT.